The clone carrying this T cell receptor (beta chain) has ten or more counts. Its antigen is still unknown. These data originate in a study of T cell repertoires in cytomegalovirus infection. Per germline, CDR1 SEHNR and CDR2 FQNEAQ (reference sequence). V was cut by 6 bases and J by 0 bases, with 14 bases left in between. CDR3 length equals 15 residues. TCRdb re-derived calls from the reads in MiXCR, one entry per CDR3 protein. This table holds 900,000 to 950,000 distinct CDR3 sequences, approximately 32% found once. This receptor was identified in a human donor in good health (CMV status not recorded). Some clones in this sample may be carry-over from other donors' samples. The source material was cultured CD8+ T cells from PBMCs, sampled from culture after CMV antigen stimulation. The V and J genes are TRBV7-9 and TRBJ1-1; a weak D match, TRBD1 (6 bases). CDR3 sequence reads: CASRERQGMNTEAFF. The DNA for the CDR3 is TGTGCCAGCAGGGAACGGCAGGGGATGAACACTGAAGCTTTCTTT.